This TCR beta chain was captured in a study of blood T cells in healthy people across ages. Notes on the study in general: Age showed a roughly linear inverse relationship with TCR beta diversity per million T cells. Greater diversity and more naive CD4+ cells were seen in long-lived donors than in aged donors. CMV infection status of these donors was not known.

CDR3 length: 16 amino acids. Trimming cost V 3 bases and J 0 bases, with 13 bases left between them. Germline loops: CDR1 SGHRS, CDR2 YFSETQ. In its sample, this clonotype was seen a few times. The antigen is not known. The amount of total RNA extracted per sample was at least 5 micrograms. A second about 7 to 12 cycle PCR used barcoded and J-beta primers. From the 5' RACE reads, TCRdb called clonotypes with MiXCR, one entry per CDR3 protein. The table includes about 290,000 distinct CDR3 sequences, 25% to 30% detected once. The sequenced sample was blood. This receptor was taken from a woman in her seventies in good health. The chain joins TRBV5-1 to TRBJ2-1, with D possibly TRBD2 on 5 matching bases. CDR3 DNA sequence: TGCGCCAGCAGCTCGCGGGTAGGAAGCTCCTACAATGAGCAGTTCTTC. Encoded protein: CASSSRVGSSYNEQFF. Based on the CDR3 plus reference TRBV5-1 and TRBJ2-1, the full variable domain is KAGVTQTPRYLIKTRGQQVTLSCSPISGHRSVSWYQQTPGQGLQFLFEYFSETQRNKGNFPGRFSGRQFSNSRSEMNVSTLELGDSALYLCASSSRVGSSYNEQFFGPGTRLTVL.